A selection of T cell receptor beta chains follows, all from one sample in a study of control samples from healthy donors and cancer patients. Measured with immunoSEQ multiplex PCR; TCRdb has only the in-frame clones, and not every one. The data contain 110,000 to 150,000 clones, roughly 94% of them singletons. The sequenced sample was blood. All receptors derive from a middle-aged man in good health. Each CDR3 is given with its conserved first and last residue. A D gene is named only where the DNA matches it firmly. A clone size is listed for some rows: how often the clone was seen (once, few, many), or a class if it is expanded.

v_call	j_call	clone_size	d_call	cdr3_nt	cdr3_aa
TRBV29-1	TRBJ2-7	NA	NA	TGCAGCGTACCCGGACAAAGCGAGCAGTACTTC	CSVPGQSEQYF
TRBV28	TRBJ1-1	NA	NA	TGTGCCAGCAGTACATCAGGGGCACTAAATCCCACTGAAGCTTTCTTT	CASSTSGALNPTEAFF
TRBV6-5	TRBJ1-1	NA	NA	TGTGCCAGCACAAAGCCTGGGATGACTGAAGCTTTCTTT	CASTKPGMTEAFF
TRBV11-1	TRBJ1-1	NA	NA	TGTGCCAGCAGCTTAGCTGAACGGAACACTGAAGCTTTCTTT	CASSLAERNTEAFF
TRBV5-1	TRBJ1-2	NA	TRBD1	TGCGCCAGCAGCGAGAACAGGGGATCCGGGGGCTACACCTTC	CASSENRGSGGYTF
TRBV21-1	TRBJ2-6	NA	NA	TGTGCCAGCAGCACCGAGCACGCTGGGGCCAACGTCCTGACTTTC	CASSTEHAGANVLTF
TRBV5-5	TRBJ2-1	NA	TRBD2	TGTGCCAGCAGCCCCTCGGAGCGGGGCTACAATGAGCAGTTCTTC	CASSPSERGYNEQFF
TRBV5-1	TRBJ2-5	NA	TRBD1	TGCGCCAGCAGCTTGGCGACAGGGAGTGAGGAGACCCAGTACTTC	CASSLATGSEETQYF
TRBV24-1	TRBJ2-1	NA	NA	TGTGCCACCAATCGGAACAATGAGCAGTTCTTC	CATNRNNEQFF
TRBV5-6	TRBJ2-7	NA	NA	TGTGCCAGCAGCACGACACTGTCCTACGAGCAGTACTTC	CASSTTLSYEQYF
TRBV29-1	TRBJ2-2	NA	NA	TGCAGCGTTGAGCCCATAATCCTTACCGGGGAGCTGTTTTTT	CSVEPIILTGELFF
TRBV11-2	TRBJ2-4	NA	NA	TGTGCCAGCAGCTCGTTCCGGGACAACAAAAACATTCAGTACTTC	CASSSFRDNKNIQYF
TRBV7-9	TRBJ1-4	NA	NA	TGTGCCAGCCTACAGGCCGCAACTAATGAAAAACTGTTTTTT	CASLQAATNEKLFF
TRBV5-6	TRBJ2-6	NA	NA	TGTGCCAGCAGCTTGGTTCCAAACGCAGACTCTGGGGCCAACGTCCTGACTTTC	CASSLVPNADSGANVLTF
TRBV6-2/TRBV6-3	TRBJ1-5	NA	TRBD1	TGTGCCAGCAGTGGGGACAGGGGGTACCCGAGCAATCAGCCCCAGCATTTT	CASSGDRGYPSNQPQHF
TRBV12-5	TRBJ1-1	NA	TRBD1	TGTGCTAGTGGGCTATTAGGGGGCCTCAACACTGAAGCTTTCTTT	CASGLLGGLNTEAFF
TRBV4-3	TRBJ2-7	NA	NA	TGCGCCAGCAGCCAAAATCGGGACACCTACGAGCAGTACTTC	CASSQNRDTYEQYF
TRBV4-2	TRBJ2-3	NA	TRBD2	TGTGCCAGCAGCCCGGGGACTAGCAGTGTTGCAGATACGCAGTATTTT	CASSPGTSSVADTQYF
TRBV27	TRBJ2-5	NA	TRBD1	TGTGCCAGCAGTTGGACTGCAGGGGGGACCCAGTACTTC	CASSWTAGGTQYF
TRBV19	TRBJ2-7	NA	TRBD1	TGTGCCAGTAGTCCCCGGGACAGCCTCTCCTACGAGCAGTACTTC	CASSPRDSLSYEQYF
TRBV6-1	TRBJ2-1	once	TRBD1	TGTGCCAGCAGTGAAGCGAGGGGGCATGAGCAGTTCTTC	CASSEARGHEQFF
TRBV4-1	TRBJ2-7	once	NA	TGCGCCAGCAGCCAAGATTTCGGGGGCCCTCGGGACGAGCAGTACTTC	CASSQDFGGPRDEQYF
TRBV9	TRBJ2-5	NA	NA	TGTGCCAGCAGCCCCCCGGAGATCCCGGGGGAGACCCAGTACTTC	CASSPPEIPGETQYF
TRBV6-5	TRBJ1-3	NA	TRBD1	TGTGCCAGCAGTCTCGGACAGGTTGGAAACACCATATATTTT	CASSLGQVGNTIYF
TRBV6-6	TRBJ1-5	few	NA	TGTGCCAGCATCGTGGGGGCAGCATCTTCCAATCAGCCCCAGCATTTT	CASIVGAASSNQPQHF
TRBV13	TRBJ2-2	NA	NA	TGTGCCAGCAGCCCTACAGCGAACACCGGGGAGCTGTTTTTT	CASSPTANTGELFF
TRBV24-1	TRBJ1-2	NA	NA	TGTGCCACCAGTGACTACTCGACGGGTTCGGGGGGCTACACCTTC	CATSDYSTGSGGYTF
TRBV4-1	TRBJ2-7	NA	TRBD1	TGCGCCAGCAGCCAAGTCCCGCAGGGGGCTTACGAGCAGTACTTC	CASSQVPQGAYEQYF
TRBV10-3	TRBJ1-1	NA	NA	TGTGCCATCAGTGATTCCGGGACCCTTAAGAGGTACACTGAAGCTTTCTTT	CAISDSGTLKRYTEAFF
TRBV6-5	TRBJ1-4	NA	NA	TGTGCCAGCAGTTATAGAAGGGGGGAAAAACTGTTTTTT	CASSYRRGEKLFF
TRBV9	TRBJ2-1	NA	TRBD1	TGTGCCAGCAGCCCTCAACCCGGACAGGGGGGCAATGAGCAGTTCTTC	CASSPQPGQGGNEQFF
TRBV9	TRBJ2-1	once	TRBD2	TGTGCCAGCAGCTCAGGGAGCGGGAGGATGTACAATGAGCAGTTCTTC	CASSSGSGRMYNEQFF
TRBV10-3	TRBJ2-7	NA	NA	TGTGCCAGCCGTCCGACGGACCCTTACGAGCAGTACTTC	CASRPTDPYEQYF
TRBV13	TRBJ2-7	NA	NA	TGTGCCAGCAGCCCGGGAGGACAGGGAAGGTCGGAGCAGTACTTC	CASSPGGQGRSEQYF
TRBV30	TRBJ2-2	NA	NA	TGTGCCTGGAAAGCAGGGTCCGGGGAGCTGTTTTTT	CAWKAGSGELFF
TRBV20-1	TRBJ1-2	once	NA	TGCAGTGCTAGTGCACGTCTTAACTATGGCTACACCTTC	CSASARLNYGYTF
TRBV5-1	TRBJ2-2	NA	TRBD2	TGCGCCAGCAACCCGGGACTAGCGTCCTTCAGGTGGGACACCGGGGAGCTGTTTTTT	CASNPGLASFRWDTGELFF
TRBV2	TRBJ1-5	NA	NA	TGTGCCAGCACAGAGGGGGGACATCAGCCCCAGCATTTT	CASTEGGHQPQHF
TRBV5-6	TRBJ2-5	NA	TRBD1	TGTGCCAGCAGTTCTACCGGGACAGCGGCCCAGTACTTC	CASSSTGTAAQYF
TRBV6-5	TRBJ1-1	NA	NA	TGTGCCAGCAGTTACTCACGGGGGTCGGACACTGAAGCTTTCTTT	CASSYSRGSDTEAFF
TRBV6-5	TRBJ1-2	NA	TRBD1	TGTGCCAGCACCTCACAGGGGCATTGGGACTATGGCTACACCTTC	CASTSQGHWDYGYTF
TRBV11-2	TRBJ1-1	NA	NA	TGTGCCAGCAGCTTAAGTGGGCAGGGAACTGAAGCTTTCTTT	CASSLSGQGTEAFF
TRBV5-6	TRBJ1-3	NA	NA	TGTGCCAGCAGCTCAGACAGCTTCTCTGGAAACACCATATATTTT	CASSSDSFSGNTIYF
TRBV5-1	TRBJ2-1	NA	NA	TGCGCCAGCAAAGTGGGAGCGGCCAATGAGCAGTTCTTC	CASKVGAANEQFF
TRBV7-9	TRBJ1-1	NA	NA	TGTGCCAGCAGCTTAGTTCAGGGCTGGGACACTGAAGCTTTCTTT	CASSLVQGWDTEAFF
TRBV18	TRBJ2-1	NA	NA	TGTGCCAGCTCACCACCTAGCGTAGAGCAGTTCTTC	CASSPPSVEQFF
TRBV5-1	TRBJ1-2	NA	TRBD1	TGCGCCAGCAGCTTCACGGGCGGACAGGGCTTATATGGCTACACCTTC	CASSFTGGQGLYGYTF
TRBV18	TRBJ2-7	NA	TRBD2	TGTGCCAGCTCACCACGGGGATTAGGACTAGCCCACGAGCAGTACTTC	CASSPRGLGLAHEQYF
TRBV28	TRBJ1-5	NA	NA	TGTGCCAGCAGCGGACCGGGCCACGGGGGTTGGAACCAGCCCCAGCATTTT	CASSGPGHGGWNQPQHF
TRBV6-6	TRBJ1-1	NA	NA	TGTGCCAGCAGTCCCGGGAGCACTGAAGCTTTCTTT	CASSPGSTEAFF
TRBV19	TRBJ1-2	NA	TRBD1	TGTGCCAGTAGCTCGGGACAGCACCCCTTTAGTGGCTATGGCTACACCTTC	CASSSGQHPFSGYGYTF